One sample yielded the 8 T cell receptor beta chains listed below, sequenced in a study of Graves' ophthalmopathy and Graves' hyperthyroidism. Researchers took RNA transcripts and amplified TCR beta CDR3 regions from them. In the first round, RT-PCR was carried out with HTBI primers, and a multiplex PCR formed the second round. Each CDR3 protein gets one entry after TCRdb re-called the multiplex PCR reads with MiXCR. The repertoire holds approximately 410,000 distinct CDR3 sequences, with about 16% as singletons. Sample: peripheral blood. The receptors originated from a woman in her late teens or twenties with stable Graves' hyperthyroidism.

This clonotype was seen at least ten times. The chain is built from TRBV24-1 and TRBJ2-2; 9 nucleotides match TRBD1. Germline assignment: CDR1 KGHDR and CDR2 SFDVKD. The CDR3 runs 18 residues. The trim removed 4 bases at V and 0 bases at J, leaving 8 bases unmatched. CDR3 in DNA: TGTGCCACCAGTGACACAGGGGGCTTCCGCGCGAACACCGGGGAGCTGTTTTTT. It is translated as CATSDTGGFRANTGELFF.

This clonotype showed up just a few times. The rearrangement joins TRBV9 to TRBJ1-2; D is unresolved. CDR1 SGDLS and CDR2 YYNGEE come from the germline V gene. The CDR3 is 14 amino acids. V was trimmed by 0 bases and J by 4 bases, leaving 10 bases between them. This chain's CDR3 is CASSVEASFYGYTF. The CDR3 DNA reads TGTGCCAGCAGCGTAGAGGCCAGTTTCTATGGCTACACCTTC.

Ten or more counts support this clonotype. The V call is TRBV12-5, the J call TRBJ1-1, with D uncertain. V shed 5 bases and J shed 0 bases, with 10 bases lying between them. The CDR3 runs 14 residues. CDR1 is LGHNT, CDR2 FRNRAP, per germline. CDR3 region: CASGTGIMNTEAFF. CDR3 DNA sequence: TGTGCTAGTGGTACCGGGATTATGAACACTGAAGCTTTCTTT.

This clonotype was detected only a few times. The chain has TRBV3-1 and TRBJ1-2, with no clear D. V was pared by 1 base and J by 4 bases, with 10 bases between. The CDR3 consists of 14 residues. Germline loops: CDR1 LGHDT, CDR2 YNNKEL (reference sequence). The CDR3 sequence is CASSQASDFYGYTF. The CDR3 DNA is TGTGCCAGCAGCCAAGCATCCGACTTCTATGGCTACACCTTC.

This clonotype was counted many times. The rearrangement uses TRBV9 and TRBJ2-7; the D gene could be TRBD1 or TRBD2 (5 bases each). Germline V gene data show CDR1 as SGDLS and CDR2 as YYNGEE. V gave up 3 bases and J gave up 6 bases, with 10 bases separating them. The CDR3 totals 12 residues. The CDR3 DNA sequence: TGTGCCAGCAGCGCACACGGGGCCGAGCAGTACTTC. Protein product: CASSAHGAEQYF.

Comment on this clonotype: Given a much more abundant clone one base away, this may be a read error. The chain has TRBV7-9 and TRBJ2-2; TRBD1 might be the D (5 bases). CDR1 SEHNR and CDR2 FQNEAQ come from the germline V gene (reference sequence). The CDR3 consists of 14 residues. In nucleotides, the CDR3 is TGTGCCAGCAGCCCAAGACAGAACTCCGGGGAGCTGTTTTTT. It translates to CASSPRQNSGELFF.

A note on this clonotype: One end of the junction is discordant with germline, which a read error may explain. The CDR3 DNA follows: TGTGCCAGCAGTTTAAGGGGAGAGGCCCAGTACTTC. This translates into CASSLRGEAQYF. The chain is built from TRBV12-3 or TRBV12-4 and TRBJ2-5; D possibly matches TRBD1 or TRBD2 (5 bases each). This CDR3 contains 12 residues.

This clonotype was detected many times. V gene TRBV11-2 combines with J gene TRBJ1-2; 8 nucleotides align to TRBD1. The CDR3 length is 17 residues. CDR1 is SGHAT and CDR2 is FQNNGV in the germline V gene. Losses at the gene ends were 6 bases for V and 3 bases for J; bases not matched to a gene: 15. The CDR3 loop reads CASREGFLWGQDYGYTF. The CDR3 DNA reads as TGTGCCAGCAGGGAAGGGTTTTTGTGGGGACAGGACTATGGCTACACCTTC. Variable domain in full (rest from reference TRBV11-2 and TRBJ1-2): EAGVAQSPRYKIIEKRQSVAFWCNPISGHATLYWYQQILGQGPKLLIQFQNNGVVDDSQLPKDRFSAERLKGVDSTLKIQPAKLEDSAVYLCASREGFLWGQDYGYTFGSGTRLTVV.